The entry below describes one TCR beta chain. Its antigen is unidentified. This sample is drawn from a study of a mutant IDH1 vaccine in newly diagnosed glioma. Overall study context: Standard pretreatment was either radiotherapy, temozolomide, or, for most, radiochemotherapy with temozolomide. Study outcomes and limitations: Changes to the top peripheral T cell clonotypes appeared unrelated to pseudoprogression.

Time point of the sample: baseline, week 1 (first vaccination visit). Treatment of the sample: pre-vaccination baseline after standard-of-care therapy. This CDR3 contains 13 residues. Germline V CDR1 and CDR2: SGHDN, FVKESK. The V gene lost 4 bases and the J gene lost 4 bases, with 9 bases spanning the gap. Sequencing was performed with immunoSEQ multiplex PCR; in TCRdb, only in-frame clones are kept and a portion is missing. Among some 68,000 clones listed, roughly 78% were seen once. The chain joins TRBV14 to TRBJ2-3; no clear D. The sample in question was PBMCs, obtained from a glioma patient treated with radiotherapy, temozolomide or both. This receptor was taken from a man between 50 and 59 years old with glioma. In DNA form, the CDR3 reads TGTGCCAGCAGCCCGAATAGAGCAGATACGCAGTATTTT. This encodes CASSPNRADTQYF.